This TCR beta chain was sequenced for a study of shared clonotypes between healthy human individuals. Background on the study: Those who served as donors were two women and a few men between the ages of 18 and 49.

The protocol was immunoSEQ multiplex PCR, while the TCRdb copy is restricted to in-frame clones and leaves out a portion. The repertoire has nearly 1,000,000 clones, about three quarters of them found once; the top ten carry about 1.5%. With 6 bases removed from V and 0 bases from J, the gap between germline ends came to 15 bases. Germline V gives CDR1 MDHEN, CDR2 SYDVKM. The CDR3 covers 17 residues. Sequences were obtained from memory CD4+ T cells sorted from blood. Documented subset: CD45RA-negative fraction. This chain links TRBV28 with TRBJ1-6; possibly TRBD1 for D (6 bases). This clonotype was obtained from a man aged 18 to 30 in good health. Here the CDR3 DNA reads TGTGCCAGCAGCATCAGGGGAAGAGGCTCCTATAATTCACCCCTCCACTTT. Amino acids: CASSIRGRGSYNSPLHF.